These T cell receptor beta chains were read from a single sample in a study of T cell repertoires in cytomegalovirus infection. Each CDR3 protein gets one entry after TCRdb re-called the reads with MiXCR. The data contain about 230,000 distinct CDR3 sequences, 5% to 8.5% of them singletons. Source material: PBMCs. Receptor source: a human donor in good health (CMV status not recorded). Some clones in this sample may be carry-over from other donors' samples. Each CDR3 is given with its conserved first and last residue. The D gene is left open where the match is weak. Expanded clones get a size class; other rows say once, few or many, or leave the size out.

TGTGCCAGCAGCCTCACGGGGACTAGAACGCAGTATTTT,CASSLTGTRTQYF,TRBV7-2,many,TRBD2,TRBJ2-3
TGCAGTGCTAATTCCAGGGAAGAGACCCAGTACTTC,CSANSREETQYF,TRBV20-1,many,NA,TRBJ2-5
TGTGCCAGCAGCTTAGGGAGGGGGGGAGACATTCAGTACTTC,CASSLGRGGDIQYF,TRBV7-2,many,NA,TRBJ2-4
TGTGCCAGCGGTCGGGCACCATTGAGGCGGGGGGGCGATGAGCAGTTCTTC,CASGRAPLRRGGDEQFF,TRBV7-6,many,TRBD2,TRBJ2-1
TGTGCCAGTAGAGGGACTAGCGGGGGCAATGAGCAGTTCTTC,CASRGTSGGNEQFF,TRBV19,many,TRBD2,TRBJ2-1
TGTGCCAGCAGCCAGGGATTAGCTTCCTACGAGCAGTACTTC,CASSQGLASYEQYF,TRBV14,many,NA,TRBJ2-7
TGCAGTGCGTCGGACAGCAGCTCTGGGGCCAACGTCCTGACTTTC,CSASDSSSGANVLTF,TRBV20-1,many,NA,TRBJ2-6
TGTGCCAGCGGTCTTGGCAGGCGATTAGATCAGCCCCAGCATTTT,CASGLGRRLDQPQHF,TRBV12-3/TRBV12-4,many,NA,TRBJ1-5
TGTGCCAGCGCTGAGGGGACAGGGTATGGCTACACCTTC,CASAEGTGYGYTF,TRBV7-2,many,TRBD1,TRBJ1-2
TGTGCCAGCAGCCCAGGGTGGTTGAACACTGAAGCTTTCTTT,CASSPGWLNTEAFF,TRBV6-2/TRBV6-3,many,NA,TRBJ1-1
TGTGCCACTGCGGGGGCGGGGAGGTACCAGCCCCAGCATTTT,CATAGAGRYQPQHF,TRBV7-6,many,NA,TRBJ1-5
TGCGCCAGCAGCTTGGAAAGGGTAGCCCACACCACAGATACGCAGTATTTT,CASSLERVAHTTDTQYF,TRBV5-1,many,NA,TRBJ2-3
TGCAGTGCGATAACCGGGACAGGGGGGAGCAATCAGCCCCAGCATTTT,CSAITGTGGSNQPQHF,TRBV20-1,many,TRBD1,TRBJ1-5
TGCAGTGCTAGAGATCTCCTAGCGGGGGGCCTCTCCTACGAGCAGTACTTC,CSARDLLAGGLSYEQYF,TRBV20-1,many,TRBD2,TRBJ2-7
TGCAGTGCTAGTAGACCGGGACTAGCGGGGGGGCGGGTCTCCTACGAGCAGTACTTC,CSASRPGLAGGRVSYEQYF,TRBV20-1,NA,TRBD2,TRBJ2-7
TGCGCCAGCAGTCACCGGACAGGGGGCGATCAGCCCCAGCATTTT,CASSHRTGGDQPQHF,TRBV23-1,NA,TRBD1,TRBJ1-5
TGTGCCAGCAGCTTAGGCGGGGGATCCGGGGAGCTGTTTTTT,CASSLGGGSGELFF,TRBV7-3,many,TRBD2,TRBJ2-2
TGTGCCAGCAGACCGACAGGGGCTCTGAACACTGAAGCTTTCTTT,CASRPTGALNTEAFF,TRBV12-3/TRBV12-4,many,TRBD1,TRBJ1-1
TGTGCCAGCAGCTTGGTAGCGGGGGGCCCAGAGACCCAGTACTTC,CASSLVAGGPETQYF,TRBV7-6,many,TRBD2,TRBJ2-5
TGTGCCAGCAGCTTAGTTTCCGGTGGGGACCGGAACACTGAAGCTTTCTTT,CASSLVSGGDRNTEAFF,TRBV7-8,many,NA,TRBJ1-1
TGCAGTGCTAGAGAGCTGGGGACAGGGGGCCATGAGCAGTTCTTC,CSARELGTGGHEQFF,TRBV20-1,many,TRBD1,TRBJ2-1
TGTGCCAGCAGTTCTCCCCCGTCCATTTTGAACTTC,CASSSPPSILNF,TRBV28,many,NA,TRBJ2-7
TGTGCCAGCAGCGTCAGGACCACCTACGAGCAGTACTTC,CASSVRTTYEQYF,TRBV7-2,NA,NA,TRBJ2-7
TGTGCCAGCAGCTTGGAAGGAGAGCTAGCCAAAAACATTCAGTACTTC,CASSLEGELAKNIQYF,TRBV7-9,NA,NA,TRBJ2-4
TGTGCCAGCAGCTCCCGGTTGGAGGGGGAGCAGTACTTC,CASSSRLEGEQYF,TRBV7-2,many,NA,TRBJ2-7
TGTGCCTCGACGGGGACTTTTAGCAATCAGCCCCAGCATTTT,CASTGTFSNQPQHF,TRBV2,many,NA,TRBJ1-5
TGTGCCAGCAGCGTAGCGGCACACCCCGCAAATACGCAGTATTTT,CASSVAAHPANTQYF,TRBV9,many,NA,TRBJ2-3
TGTGCCAGCAGTTTTCGGGGAGGACAGTACTATGGCTACACCTTC,CASSFRGGQYYGYTF,TRBV28,many,NA,TRBJ1-2
TGTGCCACCCGTAGGGGCGCCGACCAAGAGACCCAGTACTTC,CATRRGADQETQYF,TRBV5-5,few,NA,TRBJ2-5